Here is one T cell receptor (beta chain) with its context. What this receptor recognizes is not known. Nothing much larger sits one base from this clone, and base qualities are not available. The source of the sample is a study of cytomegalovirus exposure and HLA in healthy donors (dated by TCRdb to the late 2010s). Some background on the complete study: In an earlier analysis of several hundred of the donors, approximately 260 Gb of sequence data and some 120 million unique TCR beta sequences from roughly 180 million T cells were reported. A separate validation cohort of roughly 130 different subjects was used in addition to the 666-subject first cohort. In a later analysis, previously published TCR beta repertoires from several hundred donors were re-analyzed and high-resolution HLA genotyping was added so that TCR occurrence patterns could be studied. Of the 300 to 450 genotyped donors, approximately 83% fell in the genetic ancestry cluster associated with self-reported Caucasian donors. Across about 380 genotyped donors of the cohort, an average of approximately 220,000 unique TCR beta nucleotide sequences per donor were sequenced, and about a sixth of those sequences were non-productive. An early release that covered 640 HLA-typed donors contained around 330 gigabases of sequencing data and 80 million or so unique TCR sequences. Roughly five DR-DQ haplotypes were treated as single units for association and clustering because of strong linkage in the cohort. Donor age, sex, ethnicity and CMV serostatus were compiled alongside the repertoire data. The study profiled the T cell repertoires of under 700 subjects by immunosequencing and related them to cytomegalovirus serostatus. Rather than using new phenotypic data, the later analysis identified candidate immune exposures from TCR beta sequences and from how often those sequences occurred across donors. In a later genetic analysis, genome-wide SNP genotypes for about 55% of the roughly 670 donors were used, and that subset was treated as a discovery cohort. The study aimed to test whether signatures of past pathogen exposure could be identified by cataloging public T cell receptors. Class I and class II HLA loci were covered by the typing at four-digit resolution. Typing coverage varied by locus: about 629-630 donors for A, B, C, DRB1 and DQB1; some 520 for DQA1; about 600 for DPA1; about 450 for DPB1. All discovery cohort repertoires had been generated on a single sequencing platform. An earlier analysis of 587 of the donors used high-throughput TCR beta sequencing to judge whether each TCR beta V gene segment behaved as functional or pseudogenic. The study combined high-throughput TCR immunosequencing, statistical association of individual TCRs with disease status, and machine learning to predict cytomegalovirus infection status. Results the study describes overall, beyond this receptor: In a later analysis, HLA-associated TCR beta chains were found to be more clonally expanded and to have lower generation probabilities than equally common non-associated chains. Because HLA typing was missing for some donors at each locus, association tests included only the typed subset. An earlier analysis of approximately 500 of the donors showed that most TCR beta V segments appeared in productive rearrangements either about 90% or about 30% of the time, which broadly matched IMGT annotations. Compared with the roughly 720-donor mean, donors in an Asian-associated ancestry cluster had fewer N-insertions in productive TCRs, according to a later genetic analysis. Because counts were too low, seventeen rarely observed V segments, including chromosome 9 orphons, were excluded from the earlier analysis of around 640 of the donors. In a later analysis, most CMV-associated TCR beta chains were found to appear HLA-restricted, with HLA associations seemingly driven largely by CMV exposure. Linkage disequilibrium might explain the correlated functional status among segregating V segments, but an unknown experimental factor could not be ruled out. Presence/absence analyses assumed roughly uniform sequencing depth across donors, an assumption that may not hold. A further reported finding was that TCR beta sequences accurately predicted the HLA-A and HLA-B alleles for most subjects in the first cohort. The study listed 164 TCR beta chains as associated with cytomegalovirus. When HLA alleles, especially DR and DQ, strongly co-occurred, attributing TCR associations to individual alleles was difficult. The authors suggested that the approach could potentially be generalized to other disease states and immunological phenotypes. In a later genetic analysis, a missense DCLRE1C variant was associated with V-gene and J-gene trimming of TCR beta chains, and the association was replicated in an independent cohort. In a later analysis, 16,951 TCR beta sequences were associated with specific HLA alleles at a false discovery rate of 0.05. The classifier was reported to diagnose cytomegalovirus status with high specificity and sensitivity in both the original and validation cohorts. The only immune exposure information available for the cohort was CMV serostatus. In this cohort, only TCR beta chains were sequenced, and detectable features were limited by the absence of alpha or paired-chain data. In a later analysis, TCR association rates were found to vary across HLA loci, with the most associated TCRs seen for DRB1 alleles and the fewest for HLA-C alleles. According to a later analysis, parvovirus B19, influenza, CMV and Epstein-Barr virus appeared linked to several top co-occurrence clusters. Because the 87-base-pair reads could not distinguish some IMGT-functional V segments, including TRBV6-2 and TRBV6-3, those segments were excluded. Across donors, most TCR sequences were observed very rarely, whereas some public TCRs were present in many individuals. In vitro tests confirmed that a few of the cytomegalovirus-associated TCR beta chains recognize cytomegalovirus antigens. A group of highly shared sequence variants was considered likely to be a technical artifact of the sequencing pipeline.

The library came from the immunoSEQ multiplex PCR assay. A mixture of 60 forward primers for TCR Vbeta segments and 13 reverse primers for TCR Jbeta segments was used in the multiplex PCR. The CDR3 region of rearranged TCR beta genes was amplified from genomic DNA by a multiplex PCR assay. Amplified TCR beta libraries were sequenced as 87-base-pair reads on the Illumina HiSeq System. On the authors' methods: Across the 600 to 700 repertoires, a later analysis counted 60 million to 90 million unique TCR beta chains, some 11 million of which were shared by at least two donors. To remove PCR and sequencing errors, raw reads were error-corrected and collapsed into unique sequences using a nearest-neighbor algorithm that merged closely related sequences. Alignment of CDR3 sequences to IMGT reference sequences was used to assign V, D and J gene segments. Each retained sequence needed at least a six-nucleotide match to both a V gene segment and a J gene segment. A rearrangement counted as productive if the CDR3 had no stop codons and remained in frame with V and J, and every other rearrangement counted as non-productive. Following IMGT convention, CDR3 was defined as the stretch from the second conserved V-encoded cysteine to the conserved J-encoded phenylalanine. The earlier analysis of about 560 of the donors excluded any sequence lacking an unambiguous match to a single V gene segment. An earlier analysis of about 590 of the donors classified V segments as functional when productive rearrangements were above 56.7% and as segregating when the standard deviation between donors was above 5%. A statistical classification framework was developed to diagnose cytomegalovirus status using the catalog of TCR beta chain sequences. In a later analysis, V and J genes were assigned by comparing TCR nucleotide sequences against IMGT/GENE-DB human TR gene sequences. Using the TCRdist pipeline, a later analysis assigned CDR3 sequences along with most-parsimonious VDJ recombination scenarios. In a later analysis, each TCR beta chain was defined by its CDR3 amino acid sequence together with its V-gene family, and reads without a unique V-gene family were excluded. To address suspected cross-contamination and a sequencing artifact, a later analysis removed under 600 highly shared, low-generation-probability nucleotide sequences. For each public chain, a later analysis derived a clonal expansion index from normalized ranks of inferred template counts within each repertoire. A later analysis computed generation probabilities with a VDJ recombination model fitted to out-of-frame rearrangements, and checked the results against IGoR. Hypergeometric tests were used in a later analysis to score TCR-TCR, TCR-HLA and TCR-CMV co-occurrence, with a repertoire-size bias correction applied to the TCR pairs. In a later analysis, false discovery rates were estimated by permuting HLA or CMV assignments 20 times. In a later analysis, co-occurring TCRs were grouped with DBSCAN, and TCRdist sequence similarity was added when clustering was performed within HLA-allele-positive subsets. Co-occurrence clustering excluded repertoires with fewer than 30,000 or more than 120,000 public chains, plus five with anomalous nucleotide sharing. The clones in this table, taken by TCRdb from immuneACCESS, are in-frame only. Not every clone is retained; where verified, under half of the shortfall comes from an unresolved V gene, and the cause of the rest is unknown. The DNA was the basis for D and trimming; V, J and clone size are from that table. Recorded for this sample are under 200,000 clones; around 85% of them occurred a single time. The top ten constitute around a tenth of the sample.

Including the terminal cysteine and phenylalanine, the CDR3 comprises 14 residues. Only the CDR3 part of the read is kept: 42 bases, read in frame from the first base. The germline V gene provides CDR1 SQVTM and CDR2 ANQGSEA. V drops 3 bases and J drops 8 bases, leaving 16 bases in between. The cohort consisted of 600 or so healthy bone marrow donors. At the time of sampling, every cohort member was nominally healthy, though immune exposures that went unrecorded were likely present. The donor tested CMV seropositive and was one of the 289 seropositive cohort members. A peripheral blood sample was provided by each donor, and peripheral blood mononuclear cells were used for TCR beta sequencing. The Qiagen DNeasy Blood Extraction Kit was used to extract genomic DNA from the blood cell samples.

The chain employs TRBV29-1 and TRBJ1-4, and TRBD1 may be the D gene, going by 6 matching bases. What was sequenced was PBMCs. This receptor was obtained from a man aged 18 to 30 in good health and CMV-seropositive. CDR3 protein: CSVEIAGEGEKLFF. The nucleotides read TGCAGCGTTGAGATCGCAGGGGAGGGGGAAAAACTGTTTTTT.